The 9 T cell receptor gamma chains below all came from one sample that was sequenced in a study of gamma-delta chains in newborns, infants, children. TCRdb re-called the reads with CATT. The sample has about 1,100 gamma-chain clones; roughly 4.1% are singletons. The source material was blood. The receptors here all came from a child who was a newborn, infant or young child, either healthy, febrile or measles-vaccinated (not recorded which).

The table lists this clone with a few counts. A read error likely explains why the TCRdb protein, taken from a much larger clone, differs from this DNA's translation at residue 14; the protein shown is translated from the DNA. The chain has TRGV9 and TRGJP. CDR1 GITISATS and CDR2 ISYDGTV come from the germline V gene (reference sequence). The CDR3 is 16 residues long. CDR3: CALWEVRELGKKIEVF. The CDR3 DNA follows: TGTGCCTTGTGGGAGGTGCGGGAGTTGGGCAAAAAAATCGAGGTATTT.

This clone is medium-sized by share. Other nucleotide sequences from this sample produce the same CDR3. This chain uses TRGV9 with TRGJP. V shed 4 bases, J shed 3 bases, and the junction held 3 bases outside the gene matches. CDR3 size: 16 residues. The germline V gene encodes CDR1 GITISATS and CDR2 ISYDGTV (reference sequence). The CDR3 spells CALWDEQELGKKIKVF. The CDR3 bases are TGTGCCTTGTGGGATGAGCAAGAGTTGGGCAAAAAAATCAAGGTATTT.

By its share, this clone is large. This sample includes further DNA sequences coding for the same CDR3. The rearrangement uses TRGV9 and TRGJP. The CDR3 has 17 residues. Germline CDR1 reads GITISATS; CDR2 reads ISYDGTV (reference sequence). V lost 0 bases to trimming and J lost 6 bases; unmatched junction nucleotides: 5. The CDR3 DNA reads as TGTGCCTTGTGGGAGGTGATCCCAGAGTTGGGCAAAAAAATCAAGGTATTT. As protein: CALWEVIPELGKKIKVF.

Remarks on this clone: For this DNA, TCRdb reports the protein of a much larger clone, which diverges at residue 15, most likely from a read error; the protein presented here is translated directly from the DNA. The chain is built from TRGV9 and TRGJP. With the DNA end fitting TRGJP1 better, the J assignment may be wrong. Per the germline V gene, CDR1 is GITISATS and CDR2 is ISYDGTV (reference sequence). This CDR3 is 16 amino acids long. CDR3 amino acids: CALWDHQELGKKIKIF. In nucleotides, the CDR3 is TGTGCCTTGTGGGACCATCAAGAGTTGGGCAAAAAAATCAAGATATTT.

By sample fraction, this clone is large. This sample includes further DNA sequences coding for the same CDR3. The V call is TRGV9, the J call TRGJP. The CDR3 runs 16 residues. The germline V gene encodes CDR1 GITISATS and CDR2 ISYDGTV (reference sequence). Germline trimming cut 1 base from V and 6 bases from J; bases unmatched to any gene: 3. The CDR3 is CALWEVLELGKKIKVF. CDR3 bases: TGTGCCTTGTGGGAGGTTTTAGAGTTGGGCAAAAAAATCAAGGTATTT.

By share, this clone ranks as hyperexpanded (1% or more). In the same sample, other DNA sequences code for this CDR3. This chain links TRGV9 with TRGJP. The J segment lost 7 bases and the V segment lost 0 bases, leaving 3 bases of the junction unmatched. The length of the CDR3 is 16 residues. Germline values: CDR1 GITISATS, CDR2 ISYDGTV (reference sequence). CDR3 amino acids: CALWEVQELGKKIKVF. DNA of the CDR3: TGTGCCTTGTGGGAGGTGCAGGAGTTGGGCAAAAAAATCAAGGTATTT.

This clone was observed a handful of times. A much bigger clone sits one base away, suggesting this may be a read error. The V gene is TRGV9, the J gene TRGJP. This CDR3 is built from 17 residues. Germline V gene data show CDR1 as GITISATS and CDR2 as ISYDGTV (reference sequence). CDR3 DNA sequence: TGTGCCTTGTGGGAGGTGGAAGAAGAGTTGGGCAAAAGAATCAAGGTATTT. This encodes CALWEVEEELGKRIKVF.

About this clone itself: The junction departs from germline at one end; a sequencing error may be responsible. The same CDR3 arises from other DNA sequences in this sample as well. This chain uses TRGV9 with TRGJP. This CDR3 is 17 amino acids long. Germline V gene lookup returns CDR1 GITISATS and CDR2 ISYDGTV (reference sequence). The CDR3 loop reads CALWELGQELGKKIKVF. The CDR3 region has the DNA TGTGCCTTGTGGGAGCTCGGTCAAGAGTTGGGCAAAAAAATCAAGGTGTTT.

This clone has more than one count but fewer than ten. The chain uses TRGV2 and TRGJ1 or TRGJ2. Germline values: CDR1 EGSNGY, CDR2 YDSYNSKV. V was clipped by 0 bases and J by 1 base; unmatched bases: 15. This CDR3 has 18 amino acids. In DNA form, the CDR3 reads TGTGCCACCTGGGACGGGCGGACGTCCGACATAAATTATTATAAGAAACTCTTT. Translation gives CATWDGRTSDINYYKKLF.